Sequencing of this T cell receptor (beta chain) was carried out in a study of OX40 agonist ivuxolimab in advanced cancers. Regarding the research as a whole: Ivuxolimab was an agonistic, fully human IgG2 monoclonal antibody directed against OX40 (CD134), a costimulatory receptor. Of the approximately 54 patients in dose escalation, around 19 had hepatocellular carcinoma, about 15 had melanoma, 9 had renal cell carcinoma and 9 had head and neck cancer. Partial responses occurred in three dose-escalation patients, of whom one had hepatocellular carcinoma and two had cutaneous melanoma. In the dose-escalation cohort, around four fifths of patients were male, and the mean age was 60 years with a range of roughly 23 to 79. The paper describes the monotherapy dose-escalation part (N of about 55 patients) of the phase I trial of ivuxolimab. Intravenous ivuxolimab was administered to patients every 2 weeks at six dose levels: 0.01, 0.1, 0.3, 1.5, 3 and 10 mg/kg. The purpose of peripheral TCRbeta sequencing was to test whether ivuxolimab changed TCR sequence diversity and led to clonal T-cell expansion. Patients were allowed to have had prior anti-PD-1, anti-PD-L1 or anti-CTLA-4 therapy, and around two fifths of the dose-escalation patients had been treated with checkpoint inhibitors. Broader findings and caveats from the paper: Clonal expansion of both CD4+ and CD8+ blood T cells was observed from baseline to week 6 at doses 0.1 to 3.0 mg/kg. In the 0.1-3.0 mg/kg groups, partial responders had among the lowest normalized peripheral clonal expansion, particularly in CD8+ T cells. Low levels of normalized T-cell clonal expansion were also seen in some nonresponding patients. After ivuxolimab, expanded clones were on average more numerous among CD8+ T cells than among CD4+ T cells. The antigen specificity of the peripheral T cells that underwent clonal expansion was not determined.

Genomic DNA was extracted from sorted cells for sequencing of the TCRbeta CDR3 region. The immunoSEQ Assay was used for sequencing of TCRbeta CDR3 regions. This immuneACCESS table, as held by TCRdb, lists in-frame sequences with V and J called but not all clones. Of the missing ones, under half trace to an unresolved V gene in checked studies; the others have no known cause. The sample table records fewer than 70,000 clones; 91% of these occur just once. Clones ranked in the top ten supply about 0.44% of the sample. Patients with autoimmune disease history or receiving systemic immunosuppression were excluded from the trial. Peripheral blood for TCR sequencing was collected from all dose cohorts at baseline, on cycle 4 day 1, and on cycle 7 day 1. The samples were drawn from a first-in-human, open-label, multicenter phase I dose-escalation trial of ivuxolimab. Adults with locally advanced or metastatic head and neck squamous cell, hepatocellular, melanoma or renal cell carcinoma were enrolled in the trial. Before TCR sequencing, CD4+ T cells and CD8+ T cells were sorted from peripheral blood as separate populations.

Concerning this clone itself: It has no known antigen specificity. The junction does not match germline at one end; this may be a read error.

The TCR was taken from an adult with an advanced solid tumor such as melanoma, head and neck, liver or kidney cancer. Sample: CD4+ or CD8+ T cells sorted from blood, taken in a trial of the OX40 agonist ivuxolimab.

The CDR3 region has the sequence CASCFWGLGANVLTF. The DNA sequence reads TGTGCCAGCTGCTTCTGGGGACTTGGGGCCAACGTCCTGACTTTC. This chain is built from TRBV7-2 and TRBJ2-6, with TRBD2 perhaps the D gene, on 6 matching bases. The CDR3 numbers 15 residues from cysteine through phenylalanine. Left in the record is the CDR3 DNA by itself, 45 bases read in frame from the first base. The germline V gene sets CDR1 to SGHTA and CDR2 to FQGNSA.